This T cell receptor beta chain was observed in a study of blood T cell repertoires in COVID-19 (dated by TCRdb to between 2020 and 2021). For the wider study: The collaborator samples originated in the United States, Italy and Spain and spanned the acute and convalescent phases of COVID-19. The material from the prospective study consisted of cDNA or gDNA derived from T cells, B-cell-depleted T cells, or PBMCs. Deeply sampled blood TCRbeta repertoires from subjects exposed to, actively infected with, or recovered from COVID-19 were included in the dataset. A freely available public database, intended as a resource for researchers studying the immune response to SARS-CoV-2, is where the repertoires were released. Samples came from the ongoing ImmuneRACE study (first 160 participants) plus 1,254 subjects from 6 global collaborators. Sample metadata almost always included a de-identified subject ID, COVID-19 status, age in years and sex. Where available, HLA class I and class II types were obtained from metadata supplied by the sample provider rather than from assay-based typing.

A remark on this clone: Its cognate antigen has yet to be identified. No per-base quality is available; no much larger clone lies one base away.

Each collaborating institution followed its own protocols to collect whole blood in K2EDTA tubes. For TCRbeta analysis, collaborators shipped samples in one of three forms: frozen whole blood, isolated PBMCs, or DNA extracted from either of those sample types. The CDR3 goes from the cysteine to the phenylalanine over 12 residues. Just the 36-base CDR3 DNA is kept, in frame starting at base 1. Trimming at the junction amounts to 7 bases on V and 9 bases on J, and the germline ends lie 16 bases apart. CDR1 SQVTM and CDR2 ANQGSEA are derived from the germline V gene. Results and caveats for the whole study, not just this receptor: The quantity of clinical and demographic metadata differed by source and by participant and was supplied without curation.

TCRbeta CDR3 regions were amplified from genomic DNA by means of the immunoSEQ Assay, a bias-controlled multiplex PCR. The authors' analysis ran thus. The number of nucleated cells in each sample was estimated by amplification of reference gene primers within the assay. To quantify the absolute abundance of each unique TCRbeta CDR3 rearrangement, sequence reads were collapsed and filtered. For each sample, productive Simpson clonality was calculated as the square root of Simpson's diversity index across productive rearrangements. The table was pulled from immuneACCESS by TCRdb, which kept in-frame rearrangements only. Such tables lose some clones; where checked, under half of the loss comes from unresolved V genes, and the rest has no known cause. Clone size and V and J calls were adopted from that table, with D and trimming inferred from the DNA. In all, the sample holds around 100,000 clones, and more than 75% of those were seen once. Around 13% of the sample rests with the top ten.

This receptor was obtained from a human donor in a cohort sampled during active COVID-19. The rearranged chain carries TRBV29-1 and TRBJ2-1, with TRBD1 perhaps the D gene, on 6 matching bases. The sequenced sample consisted of peripheral blood. The nucleotide sequence is TGCAGCGGACACAGGGTGCAAGGTGAGCAGTTCTTC. Its translation reads: CSGHRVQGEQFF.